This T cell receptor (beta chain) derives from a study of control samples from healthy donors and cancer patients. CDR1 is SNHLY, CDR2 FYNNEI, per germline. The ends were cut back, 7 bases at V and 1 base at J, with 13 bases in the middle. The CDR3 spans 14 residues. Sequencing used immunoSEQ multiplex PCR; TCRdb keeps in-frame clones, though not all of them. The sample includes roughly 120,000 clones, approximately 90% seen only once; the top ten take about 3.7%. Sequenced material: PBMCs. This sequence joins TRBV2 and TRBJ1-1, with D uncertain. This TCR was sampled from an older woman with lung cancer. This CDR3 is CASTFGVKNTEAFF. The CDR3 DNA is TGTGCCAGCACTTTCGGGGTAAAGAACACTGAAGCTTTCTTT.